A single sample gave rise to the 2 T cell receptor beta chains below, sequenced in a study of blood T cell repertoires in COVID-19 (dated by TCRdb to about 2020). Libraries were made using the immunoSEQ multiplex PCR assay. The immuneACCESS repertoire file appears here via TCRdb, limited to in-frame rearrangements. These files lack a portion of the clones; in checked studies, under half of the deficit traces to unresolved V genes, and the cause of the others is not known. This sample holds 45,000 or so clones; around 84% were observed only once. Over 40% of the sample is held by the ten biggest clonotypes. The sample taken for sequencing was peripheral blood. These receptors all come from a human donor in a cohort sampled during active COVID-19.

This chain links TRBV3-1 (or the pseudogene TRBV3-2) with TRBJ2-3, with 11 positions matching TRBD2. CDR1 LGHDT and CDR2 YNNKEL come from the germline V gene (reference sequence). The CDR3 covers 16 residues. The J segment lost 3 bases and the V segment lost 4 bases, leaving 6 bases of the junction unmatched. CDR3 amino acids: CASSRGTSGGTDTQYF. The CDR3 DNA follows: TGTGCCAGCAGCCGGGGAACTAGCGGGGGTACAGATACGCAGTATTTT.

CDR3 residues: CASSLIDQETQYF. The CDR3 DNA is TGTGCCAGCTCACTGATAGACCAAGAGACCCAGTACTTC. This sequence joins TRBV18 and TRBJ2-5; D is ambiguous. Germline V gives CDR1 KGHSH, CDR2 LQKENI. The V gene lost 4 bases and the J gene lost 0 bases, with 6 bases spanning the gap. The CDR3 extends over 13 amino acids.